The source of this T cell receptor beta chain is a study of T cells in localized non-small cell lung cancer. To note about this clone: What it recognizes is unknown.

Overall study findings and caveats: Because sequencing included only one region (of the tumor), heterogeneity remains possible. Paired adjacent lung recovered a median roughly 60 of the top 100 tumor clones. Overall survival was longer when the density of T cells in the blood was higher. Measurement of T cell clonality placed uninvolved adjacent lung highest, above the level in tumor.

TCRdb's copy holds only in-frame clones and misses some; the assay was immunoSEQ multiplex PCR. The sample lists about 82,000 clones, roughly 80% occurring once. The CDR3 has 16 residues. Germline lookup yields CDR1 SGDLS and CDR2 YYNGEE. Unmatched junction bases numbered 9, after V lost 2 bases and J lost 4 bases. The genes are TRBV9 and TRBJ2-3; 8 nucleotides line up with TRBD2. The sample in question was PBMCs, obtained before any cancer treatment. This receptor was identified in a man between 40 and 70 years old with stage II squamous cell lung carcinoma. The CDR3, as DNA: TGTGCCAGCAGCGTTAGCGGGACGGCGAATCCAGATACGCAGTATTTT. Translating it yields CASSVSGTANPDTQYF.